Shown below are 28 T cell receptor beta chains from a single sample sequenced in a study of blood T cell repertoires in COVID-19. Some clones are missing from TCRdb's copy, which holds only in-frame ones; the method was immunoSEQ multiplex PCR. Altogether about 190,000 clones are present, roughly 90% being singletons, with the ten largest covering about 0.54%. The sequencing input was peripheral blood. All receptors come from a man over 45 with acute or convalescent COVID-19.

J is TRBJ1-2 and V is TRBV4-3; D might be TRBD1 (5 bases). V gave up 0 bases and J gave up 8 bases, with 16 bases separating them. Germline assignment: CDR1 LGHNA and CDR2 YSLEER. This CDR3 has 15 amino acids. The CDR3 coding sequence is TGCGCCAGCAGCCAAGATTGGACACTTAGAGGAGGCTACACCTTC. Its protein is CASSQDWTLRGGYTF.

The J gene is TRBJ1-3, the V gene TRBV7-9; D is perhaps TRBD1 (6 bases). The germline gives CDR1 SEHNR, CDR2 FQNEAQ (reference sequence). The length of the CDR3 is 14 residues. Trimming shortened V by 5 bases and J by 2 bases, and 10 bases separated the two germline ends. CDR3 nucleotide sequence: TGTGCCAGCAGCCTACAGGGCCCTGGAAACACCATATATTTT. Its translation: CASSLQGPGNTIYF.

The V and J genes are TRBV29-1 and TRBJ2-7; TRBD2 agrees at 12 bases. V was clipped by 1 base and J by 3 bases; unmatched bases: 1. Germline CDR1 is SQVTM and CDR2 is ANQGSEA. The CDR3 has 14 residues. In DNA, the CDR3 is TGCAGCGTTGAAGGACTAGCGGGAGTCTACGAGCAGTACTTC. Protein sequence: CSVEGLAGVYEQYF.

The rearrangement joins TRBV29-1 to TRBJ2-7; 7 nucleotides line up with TRBD1. CDR3 length: 13 residues. V lost 1 base to trimming and J lost 6 bases; unmatched junction nucleotides: 6. Germline-derived CDR1 and CDR2 are SQVTM and ANQGSEA. This CDR3 is CSVEGQGRAEQYF. The CDR3 DNA reads as TGCAGCGTTGAAGGACAGGGTCGAGCCGAGCAGTACTTC.

This chain uses TRBV2 with TRBJ2-1, with a possible D match to TRBD1 (5 bases). This CDR3 contains 17 residues. V dropped 3 bases and J dropped 0 bases, with 15 bases sitting between them. In germline, CDR1 is SNHLY, CDR2 FYNNEI. CDR3 protein: CASSDGSGSVSYNEQFF. DNA of the CDR3: TGTGCCAGCAGTGATGGGTCAGGGTCCGTCTCCTACAATGAGCAGTTCTTC. The full variable domain, rest sourced from reference TRBV2 and TRBJ2-1, is EPEVTQTPSHQVTQMGQEVILRCVPISNHLYFYWYRQILGQKVEFLVSFYNNEISEKSEIFDDQFSVERPDGSNFTLKIRSTKLEDSAMYFCASSDGSGSVSYNEQFFGPGTRLTVL.

V is TRBV7-2 and J is TRBJ1-4, with TRBD1 matching 7 bases. The V and J ends lost 1 base and 3 bases, in that order; junction bases with no gene match: 5. This CDR3 spans 16 amino acids. Germline values: CDR1 SGHTA, CDR2 FQGNSA. The CDR3 DNA is TGTGCCAGCAGCTTAGGGCTCAGGGGGTCTAATGAAAAACTGTTTTTT. Encoded protein: CASSLGLRGSNEKLFF.

The CDR3 DNA sequence: TGTGCCAGCAGCGCCGACAGGGCATATCAGCCCCAGCATTTT. Its protein product is CASSADRAYQPQHF. The V call is TRBV7-2, the J call TRBJ1-5, with TRBD1 matching 7 bases. The V segment lost 5 bases and the J segment 5 bases; nucleotides outside the gene matches: 6. Germline V gives CDR1 SGHTA, CDR2 FQGNSA. The CDR3 contains 14 residues.

The genes are TRBV5-1 and TRBJ1-4, with TRBD1 identical over 7 bases. V lost 5 bases, J lost 4 bases, and 14 bases stayed unmatched. CDR1 is SGHRS, CDR2 YFSETQ, per germline. There are 17 residues in the CDR3. The CDR3 region is CASRRKAVGTVNEKLFF. CDR3 DNA sequence: TGCGCCAGCAGACGGAAGGCTGTTGGGACAGTTAATGAAAAACTGTTTTTT. Full variable domain (missing parts from reference TRBV5-1 and TRBJ1-4): KAGVTQTPRYLIKTRGQQVTLSCSPISGHRSVSWYQQTPGQGLQFLFEYFSETQRNKGNFPGRFSGRQFSNSRSEMNVSTLELGDSALYLCASRRKAVGTVNEKLFFGSGTQLSVL.

The chain joins TRBV28 to TRBJ2-7; TRBD1 agrees at 7 bases. The germline gives CDR1 MDHEN, CDR2 SYDVKM. After removal of 6 bases from V and 2 bases from J, the junction contained 7 bases not matched to a gene. The length of the CDR3 is 14 residues. The CDR3 spells CASRGTAQTYEQYF. Written as DNA, the CDR3 is TGTGCCAGCAGGGGGACAGCTCAGACCTACGAGCAGTACTTC.

V and J are TRBV6-2 or TRBV6-3 and TRBJ2-5, with 9 bases fitting TRBD1. The CDR3 loop spans 15 amino acids. V lost 7 bases to trimming and J lost 4 bases; unmatched junction nucleotides: 10. Germline-derived CDR1 and CDR2 are MNHEY and SVGEGT. The CDR3 loop reads CASTPPTGGRETQYF. CDR3 sequence (DNA): TGTGCCAGCACCCCACCGACAGGGGGGAGAGAGACCCAGTACTTC.

The rearrangement links TRBV19 to TRBJ1-2, with TRBD1 identical over 11 bases. Germline assignment: CDR1 LNHDA and CDR2 SQIVND (reference sequence). The trim removed 2 bases at V and 7 bases at J, leaving 6 bases unmatched. The CDR3 runs 15 residues. CDR3: CASSILGTGGFGYTF. In DNA form, the CDR3 reads TGTGCCAGTAGTATATTGGGGACAGGGGGTTTTGGCTACACCTTC.

Concerning this clone itself: This sample includes further DNA sequences coding for the same CDR3. The chain recombines TRBV4-3 with TRBJ1-4; a weak D match, TRBD1 (5 bases). Germline V gene lookup returns CDR1 LGHNA and CDR2 YSLEER. V dropped 0 bases and J dropped 8 bases, with 7 bases sitting between them. The CDR3 loop spans 13 amino acids. The CDR3 loop is CASSQDRGEKLFF. The CDR3 DNA follows: TGCGCCAGCAGCCAAGACCGGGGGGAAAAACTGTTTTTT.

This chain connects TRBV29-1 to TRBJ1-2, with D possibly TRBD1 on 6 matching bases. V was shortened by 4 bases and J by 4 bases, with 13 bases between the two germline ends. CDR1 is SQVTM, CDR2 ANQGSEA, per germline. The CDR3 sequence is 13 residues long. DNA of the CDR3: TGCAGCGTTGCGGGCAGGGGTACCTATGGCTACACCTTC. Amino acids: CSVAGRGTYGYTF.

The rearrangement uses TRBV5-1 and TRBJ2-1, with TRBD2 matching over 10 bases. Per the germline V gene, CDR1 is SGHRS and CDR2 is YFSETQ. With 0 bases clipped from V and 4 bases from J, the junction kept 7 bases outside the gene matches. The length of the CDR3 is 17 residues. The CDR3 sequence is CASSLEASGGLYNEQFF. In nucleotides, the CDR3 is TGCGCCAGCAGCTTGGAGGCTAGCGGGGGCCTGTACAATGAGCAGTTCTTC.

The chain is built from TRBV7-9 and TRBJ1-6; D is possibly TRBD1 (5 bases). Trimming took 4 bases from V and 6 from J, leaving 13 bases between them. Germline values: CDR1 SEHNR, CDR2 FQNEAQ (reference sequence). The length of the CDR3 is 15 residues. The CDR3, as DNA: TGTGCCAGCAGCTCCCGGGACTCAATTAATTCACCCCTCCACTTT. This sequence encodes CASSSRDSINSPLHF.

The J gene is TRBJ2-2, the V gene TRBV19, with D unclear. Germline lookup yields CDR1 LNHDA and CDR2 SQIVND (reference sequence). This CDR3 has 13 residues. V was pared by 7 bases and J by 6 bases, with 12 bases between. The CDR3 coding sequence is TGTGCCAGTAAAGACTCCATCCCCGGGGAGCTGTTTTTT. Encoded protein: CASKDSIPGELFF. The entire variable domain, with the rest obtained from reference TRBV19 and TRBJ2-2, is as follows: DGGITQSPKYLFRKEGQNVTLSCEQNLNHDAMYWYRQDPGQGLRLIYYSQIVNDFQKGDIAEGYSVSREKKESFPLTVTSAQKNPTAFYLCASKDSIPGELFFGEGSRLTVL.

The V and J genes are TRBV28 and TRBJ2-1; a weak D match, TRBD2 (5 bases). The CDR3 runs to 16 residues. The germline gives CDR1 MDHEN, CDR2 SYDVKM. V was pared by 6 bases and J by 0 bases, with 15 bases between. CDR3 sequence (DNA): TGTGCCAGCAGGACTATACCTTCCAGCTCCTACAATGAGCAGTTCTTC. Translation: CASRTIPSSSYNEQFF.

This sequence joins TRBV6-5 and TRBJ1-2, with 8 bases that match TRBD1. J gave up 7 bases and V 6 bases, and 7 bases lay outside the gene matches. CDR1 is MNHEY, CDR2 SVGAGI, per germline. This CDR3 is 13 amino acids long. CDR3: CASSIGQGFGYTF. In DNA, the CDR3 is TGTGCCAGCAGCATCGGACAGGGTTTTGGCTACACCTTC.

The chain couples TRBV20-1 to TRBJ1-2; the D is unclear. Germline CDR1 reads DFQATT; CDR2 reads SNEGSKA (reference sequence). CDR3 length: 11 residues. V was shortened by 6 bases and J by 5 bases, with 10 bases between the two germline ends. This CDR3 reads CSAAGGYGYTF. CDR3 in DNA: TGCAGTGCGGCCGGCGGATATGGCTACACCTTC.

V gene TRBV7-8 combines with J gene TRBJ2-7; D is uncertain. The V end lost 1 base, the J end lost 5 bases, and 9 bases lay between the germline ends. CDR3 length: 13 residues. Germline-derived CDR1 and CDR2 are SGHVS and FQNEAQ. CDR3 nucleotide sequence: TGTGCCAGCAGCTTAGGCCAGGTCAACGAGCAGTACGTC. Its protein product is CASSLGQVNEQYV.

The chain couples TRBV27 to TRBJ1-6; tentative D call: TRBD1 (5 bases). V was clipped by 7 bases and J by 4 bases, with 11 bases between them. Looked up from germline, CDR1 is MNHEY and CDR2 is SMNVEV (reference sequence). The CDR3 has 14 residues. The DNA of the CDR3 is TGTGCCAGCAAGCCAGGGCTGTATAATTCACCCCTCCACTTT. Translating it yields CASKPGLYNSPLHF.

The chain recombines TRBV2 with TRBJ2-2; D is perhaps TRBD1 (5 bases). Trimming removed 4 bases from V and 6 bases from J, with 12 bases in between. CDR3 length: 14 amino acids. Germline V gene data show CDR1 as SNHLY and CDR2 as FYNNEI. CDR3 protein: CASSGQRSPGELFF. CDR3 coding DNA: TGTGCCAGCAGTGGACAGCGAAGCCCCGGGGAGCTGTTTTTT.

The chain employs TRBV9 and TRBJ2-7; no firm D call. The germline V gene has CDR1 SGDLS and CDR2 YYNGEE. V was cut by 2 bases and J by 2 bases, with 11 bases left in between. CDR3 length: 14 amino acids. In DNA form, the CDR3 reads TGTGCCAGCAGCGTTAGCATCGGCGCCTACGAGCAGTACTTC. Translating gives CASSVSIGAYEQYF.

V and J are TRBV24-1 and TRBJ2-1; TRBD2 matches at 8 bases. The CDR3 has 16 residues. Looked up from germline, CDR1 is KGHDR and CDR2 is SFDVKD. V lost 9 bases and J lost 1; bases outside the gene matches: 10. This chain's CDR3 is CATSRTIAGSYNEQFF. The DNA of the CDR3 is TGTGCCACCTCCCGCACCATAGCGGGGTCCTACAATGAGCAGTTCTTC.

This clone was counted a few times. V and J are TRBV5-4 and TRBJ2-1; TRBD2 aligns across 11 bases. Germline CDR1 reads SGHNT; CDR2 reads YYREEE (reference sequence). This CDR3 is built from 17 residues. Trimming removed 4 bases from V and 5 bases from J; junction bases left unmatched: 11. Here the CDR3 DNA reads TGTGCCAGCAGCACGAATAGGGGGACTAGCGGTAACAATGAGCAGTTCTTC. This translates into CASSTNRGTSGNNEQFF. Full variable domain (remainder filled in from reference TRBV5-4 and TRBJ2-1): ETGVTQSPTHLIKTRGQQVTLRCSSQSGHNTVSWYQQALGQGPQFIFQYYREEENGRGNFPPRFSGLQFPNYSSELNVNALELDDSALYLCASSTNRGTSGNNEQFFGPGTRLTVL.

V gene TRBV5-4 combines with J gene TRBJ2-5, with D maybe TRBD1 (6 bases). The CDR3 contains 13 residues. V lost 3 bases and J lost 2, with 8 bases in between. CDR1 is SGHNT and CDR2 is YYREEE in the germline V gene (reference sequence). The CDR3 is CASSWDKQETQYF. CDR3 coding DNA: TGTGCCAGCAGCTGGGACAAACAAGAGACCCAGTACTTC.

This rearrangement joins TRBV4-1 to TRBJ2-1; 7 bases match TRBD1. The V and J ends lost 0 bases and 4 bases, in that order; junction bases with no gene match: 6. The germline V gene has CDR1 MGHRA and CDR2 YSYEKL. CDR3 length equals 16 residues. The CDR3 sequence is CASSQDSQGVYNEQFF. The CDR3 DNA reads as TGCGCCAGCAGCCAAGATAGCCAGGGGGTTTACAATGAGCAGTTCTTC.

The CDR3 loop reads CASSLSVAGEETQYF. The CDR3 DNA follows: TGTGCCAGCAGCTTAAGCGTAGCGGGAGAAGAGACCCAGTACTTC. The J gene is TRBJ2-5, the V gene TRBV11-1; 9 bases are shared with TRBD2. The ends lost 2 bases at V and 3 bases at J; junction bases unmatched: 4. CDR1 SGHAT and CDR2 FQDESV come from the germline V gene (reference sequence). The CDR3 sequence is 15 residues long.